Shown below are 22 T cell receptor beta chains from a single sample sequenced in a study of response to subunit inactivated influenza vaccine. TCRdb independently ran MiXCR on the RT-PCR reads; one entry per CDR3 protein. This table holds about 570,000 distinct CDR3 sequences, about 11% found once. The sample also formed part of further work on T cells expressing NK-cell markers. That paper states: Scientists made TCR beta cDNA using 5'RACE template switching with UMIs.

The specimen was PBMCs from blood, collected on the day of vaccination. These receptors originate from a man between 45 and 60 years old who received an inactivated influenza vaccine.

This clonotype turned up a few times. The CDR3 is CSARGEARRAFNYEQYF. CDR3 bases: TGCAGTGCTAGAGGCGAGGCTCGGCGGGCCTTCAATTACGAGCAGTACTTC. This sequence joins TRBV20-1 and TRBJ2-7, with D possibly being TRBD2 (5 bases). The V end was cut by 1 base, the J end by 4 bases, with 23 bases between. This CDR3 comprises 17 residues. Per germline, CDR1 DFQATT and CDR2 SNEGSKA (reference sequence).

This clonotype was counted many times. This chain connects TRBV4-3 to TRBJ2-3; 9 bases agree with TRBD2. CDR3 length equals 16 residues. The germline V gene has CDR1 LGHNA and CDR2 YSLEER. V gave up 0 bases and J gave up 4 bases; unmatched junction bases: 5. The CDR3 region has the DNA TGCGCCAGCAGCCAAGATTTGCGGGGGGGATCAGATACGCAGTATTTT. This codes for CASSQDLRGGSDTQYF.

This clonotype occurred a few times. The CDR3 loop reads CASSQTTGGLTDTQYF. CDR3 nucleotide sequence: TGTGCCAGCAGCCAGACGACAGGGGGTCTCACAGATACGCAGTATTTT. The V call is TRBV11-2, the J call TRBJ2-3; 9 bases match TRBD1. The CDR3 has 16 residues. V lost 5 bases, J lost 2 bases, and 8 bases stayed unmatched. Germline-derived CDR1 and CDR2 are SGHAT and FQNNGV. Drawing the rest from reference TRBV11-2 and TRBJ2-3, the complete variable domain is EAGVAQSPRYKIIEKRQSVAFWCNPISGHATLYWYQQILGQGPKLLIQFQNNGVVDDSQLPKDRFSAERLKGVDSTLKIQPAKLEDSAVYLCASSQTTGGLTDTQYFGPGTRLTVL.

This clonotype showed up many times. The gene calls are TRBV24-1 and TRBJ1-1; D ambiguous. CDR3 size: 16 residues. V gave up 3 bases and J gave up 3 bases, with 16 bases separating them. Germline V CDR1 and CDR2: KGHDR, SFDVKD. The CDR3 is CATSDNWERVDTEAFF. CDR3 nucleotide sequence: TGTGCCACCAGTGATAACTGGGAGAGGGTTGACACTGAAGCTTTCTTT.

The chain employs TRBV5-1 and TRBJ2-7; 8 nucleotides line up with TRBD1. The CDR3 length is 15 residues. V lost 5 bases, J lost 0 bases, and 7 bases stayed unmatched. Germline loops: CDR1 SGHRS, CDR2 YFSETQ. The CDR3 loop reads CASSLQGQASYEQYF. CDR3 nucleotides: TGCGCCAGCAGTCTTCAGGGACAGGCCTCCTACGAGCAGTACTTC.

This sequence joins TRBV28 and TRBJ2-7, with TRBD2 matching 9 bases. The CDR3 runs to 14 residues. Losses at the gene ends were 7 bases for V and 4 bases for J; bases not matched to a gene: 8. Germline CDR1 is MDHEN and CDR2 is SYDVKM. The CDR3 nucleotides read TGTGCCAGCACCGCCGGACTAGCGATGTACGAGCAGTACTTC. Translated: CASTAGLAMYEQYF.

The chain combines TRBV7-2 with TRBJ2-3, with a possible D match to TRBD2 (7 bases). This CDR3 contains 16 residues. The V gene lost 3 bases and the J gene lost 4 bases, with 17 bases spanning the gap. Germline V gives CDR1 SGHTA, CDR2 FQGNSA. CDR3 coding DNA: TGTGCCAGCAGCTTTTGGGGGGGCCACCTCCCAGATACGCAGTATTTT. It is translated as CASSFWGGHLPDTQYF.

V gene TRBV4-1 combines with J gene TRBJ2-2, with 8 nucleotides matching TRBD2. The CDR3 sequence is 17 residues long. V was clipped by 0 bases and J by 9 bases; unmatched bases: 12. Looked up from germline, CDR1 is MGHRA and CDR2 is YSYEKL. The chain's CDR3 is CASSQEGRLARHRELFF. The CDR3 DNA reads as TGCGCCAGCAGCCAAGAAGGGCGACTAGCGCGTCACCGGGAGCTGTTTTTT.

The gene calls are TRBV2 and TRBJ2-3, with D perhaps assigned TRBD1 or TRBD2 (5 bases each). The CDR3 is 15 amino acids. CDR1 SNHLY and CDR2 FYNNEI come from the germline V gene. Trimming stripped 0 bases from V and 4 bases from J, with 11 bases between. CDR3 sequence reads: CASSEANGAADTQYF. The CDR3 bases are TGTGCCAGCAGTGAAGCGAACGGGGCGGCAGATACGCAGTATTTT.

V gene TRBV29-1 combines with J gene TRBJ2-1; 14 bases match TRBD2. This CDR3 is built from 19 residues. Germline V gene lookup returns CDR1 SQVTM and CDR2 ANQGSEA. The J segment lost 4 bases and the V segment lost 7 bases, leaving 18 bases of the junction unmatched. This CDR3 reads CSASFAGLAGAYNYNEQFF. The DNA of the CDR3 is TGCAGCGCCTCTTTCGCGGGACTAGCGGGAGCCTACAATTACAATGAGCAGTTCTTC.

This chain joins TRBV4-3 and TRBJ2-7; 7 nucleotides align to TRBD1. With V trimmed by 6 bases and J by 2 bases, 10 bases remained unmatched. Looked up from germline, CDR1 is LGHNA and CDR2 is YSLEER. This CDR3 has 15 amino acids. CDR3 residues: CASSLAPGQPYEQYF. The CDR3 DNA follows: TGCGCCAGCAGTCTAGCCCCGGGACAGCCCTACGAGCAGTACTTC.

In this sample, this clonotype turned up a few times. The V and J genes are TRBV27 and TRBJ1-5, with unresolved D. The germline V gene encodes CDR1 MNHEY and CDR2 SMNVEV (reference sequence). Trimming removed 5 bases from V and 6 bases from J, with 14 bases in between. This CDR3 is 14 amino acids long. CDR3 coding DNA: TGTGCCAGCAGTCCTCAGGTGCTGGGTCAGCCCCAGCATTTT. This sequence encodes CASSPQVLGQPQHF.

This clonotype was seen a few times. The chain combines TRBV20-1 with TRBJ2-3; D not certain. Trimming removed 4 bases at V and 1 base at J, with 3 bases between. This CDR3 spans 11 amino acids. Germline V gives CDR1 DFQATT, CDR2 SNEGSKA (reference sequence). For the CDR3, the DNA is TGCAGTGCTACAGGCACAGATACGCAGTATTTT. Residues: CSATGTDTQYF.

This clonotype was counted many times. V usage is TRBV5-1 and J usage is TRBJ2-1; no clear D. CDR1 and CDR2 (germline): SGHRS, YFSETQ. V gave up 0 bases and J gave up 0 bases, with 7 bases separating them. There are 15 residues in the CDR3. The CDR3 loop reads CASSLEGSSYNEQFF. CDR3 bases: TGCGCCAGCAGCTTGGAGGGCTCCTCCTACAATGAGCAGTTCTTC.

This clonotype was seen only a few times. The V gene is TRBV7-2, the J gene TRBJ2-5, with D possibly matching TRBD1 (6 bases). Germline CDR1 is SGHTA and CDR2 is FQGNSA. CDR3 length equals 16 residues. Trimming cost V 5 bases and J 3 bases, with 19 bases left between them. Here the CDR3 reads CASSPYVGAAKETQYF. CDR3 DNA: TGTGCCAGCAGCCCTTATGTGGGGGCAGCGAAAGAGACCCAGTACTTC.

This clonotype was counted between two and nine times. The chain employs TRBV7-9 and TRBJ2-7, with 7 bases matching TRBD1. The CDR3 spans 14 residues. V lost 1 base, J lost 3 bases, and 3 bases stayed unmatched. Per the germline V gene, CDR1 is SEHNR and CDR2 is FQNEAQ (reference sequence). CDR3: CASSLEGGLYEQYF. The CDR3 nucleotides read TGTGCCAGCAGCTTAGAAGGGGGCCTCTACGAGCAGTACTTC.

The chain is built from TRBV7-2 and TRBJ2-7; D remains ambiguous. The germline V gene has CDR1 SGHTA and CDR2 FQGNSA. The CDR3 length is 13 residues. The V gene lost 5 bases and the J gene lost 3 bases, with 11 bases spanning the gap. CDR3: CASSRRGGYEQYF. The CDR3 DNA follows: TGTGCCAGCAGCCGCCGCGGCGGCTACGAGCAGTACTTC.

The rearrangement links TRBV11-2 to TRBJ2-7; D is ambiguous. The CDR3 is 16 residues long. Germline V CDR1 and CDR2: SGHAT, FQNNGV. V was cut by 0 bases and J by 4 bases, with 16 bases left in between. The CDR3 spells CASSLDHPQPSYEQYF. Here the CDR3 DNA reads TGTGCCAGCAGCTTAGATCACCCGCAACCTTCTTACGAGCAGTACTTC.

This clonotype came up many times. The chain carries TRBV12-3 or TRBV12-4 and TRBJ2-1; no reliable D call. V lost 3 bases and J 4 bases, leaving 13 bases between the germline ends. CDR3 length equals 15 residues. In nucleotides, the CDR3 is TGTGCCAGCAGTTTTTGGGCGCCTGCTTACAATGAGCAGTTCTTC. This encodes CASSFWAPAYNEQFF.

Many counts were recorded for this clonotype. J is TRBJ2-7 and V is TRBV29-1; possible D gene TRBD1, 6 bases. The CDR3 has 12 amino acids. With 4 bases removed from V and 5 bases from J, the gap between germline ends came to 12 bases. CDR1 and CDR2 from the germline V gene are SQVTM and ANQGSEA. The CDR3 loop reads CSVGPGGNEQYF. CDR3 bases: TGCAGCGTTGGGCCTGGGGGCAACGAGCAGTACTTC.

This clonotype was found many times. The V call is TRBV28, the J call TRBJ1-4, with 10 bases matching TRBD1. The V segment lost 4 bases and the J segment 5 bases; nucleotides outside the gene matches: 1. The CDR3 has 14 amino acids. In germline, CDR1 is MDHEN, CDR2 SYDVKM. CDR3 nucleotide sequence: TGTGCCAGCAGTTGGGGACAGGGGAATGAAAAACTGTTTTTT. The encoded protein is CASSWGQGNEKLFF.

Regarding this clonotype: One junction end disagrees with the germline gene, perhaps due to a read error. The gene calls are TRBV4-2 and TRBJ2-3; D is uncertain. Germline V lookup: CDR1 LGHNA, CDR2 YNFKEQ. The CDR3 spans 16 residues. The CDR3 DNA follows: TGCGCCAGCAGCCAAGATTTTGGTGCAGGCACAGATACGCAGTATTTT. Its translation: CASSQDFGAGTDTQYF.